Below, 23 T cell receptor beta chains from the same sample are listed, as sequenced in a study of cytomegalovirus exposure and HLA in healthy donors (dated by TCRdb to the late 2010s). The library was built by means of the immunoSEQ multiplex PCR assay. The multiplex PCR relied on a mix of 60 forward primers for TCR Vbeta segments and 13 reverse primers for TCR Jbeta segments. TCRdb mirrors the immuneACCESS table, restricted to in-frame sequences. Some clones are absent from its copies; in checked studies, under half trace to an unresolved V gene, and the reason for the others is unknown. The sample table records some 140,000 clones; 65% to 85% of these occur just once. Jointly, the top ten make up roughly 2.8% of the sample. The sample was PBMCs. The receptors were sampled from a man aged 18 to 29 in good health and CMV-seronegative.

This chain joins TRBV5-5 and TRBJ2-5, with D perhaps matching TRBD1 (6 bases). The end of the DNA aligns better with TRBJ2-7, so the J call may be wrong. The CDR3 extends over 14 amino acids. CDR1 is SGHKS and CDR2 is YYEKEE in the germline V gene (reference sequence). The chain's CDR3 is CASSLAWTAYEQYF. Written as DNA, the CDR3 is TGTGCCAGCAGCTTGGCCTGGACAGCCTACGAGCAGTACTTC.

The CDR3 nucleotides read TGCGCCAGCAGCCTCGGAAAAGGGAGGGTCAGAGATACGCAGTATTTT. Translation: CASSLGKGRVRDTQYF. The chain joins TRBV4-1 to TRBJ2-3, with TRBD2 identical over 7 bases. The CDR3 is made up of 16 amino acids. Losses at the gene ends were 4 bases for V and 5 bases for J; bases not matched to a gene: 12. Looked up from germline, CDR1 is MGHRA and CDR2 is YSYEKL.

The rearrangement uses TRBV10-2 and TRBJ2-3; D possibly corresponds to TRBD2 (6 bases). V dropped 8 bases and J dropped 11 bases, with 17 bases sitting between them. The CDR3 loop spans 12 amino acids. Germline-derived CDR1 and CDR2 are WSHSY and SAAADI. The CDR3: CASLGGASGQYF. CDR3 nucleotides: TGCGCCAGCCTCGGCGGGGCTAGTGGGCAGTATTTT.

V usage is TRBV4-3 and J usage is TRBJ2-7, with 7 bases that match TRBD1. This CDR3 has 15 residues. Germline V gene sequence: CDR1 LGHNA, CDR2 YSLEER. The trim removed 1 base at V and 4 bases at J, leaving 7 bases unmatched. The DNA of the CDR3 is TGCGCCAGCAGCCAAGCCCGGGACAGTTTTTACGAGCAGTACTTC. Protein product: CASSQARDSFYEQYF.

This chain links TRBV11-2 with TRBJ2-2, with 9 nucleotides matching TRBD1. Germline V lookup: CDR1 SGHAT, CDR2 FQNNGV. Trimming took 0 bases from V and 7 from J; bases not matched to a gene: 3. CDR3 length: 15 residues. CDR3 in DNA: TGTGCCAGCAGCTTAGAACAGGGGGCTATCGGGGAGCTGTTTTTT. Translation: CASSLEQGAIGELFF.

The chain combines TRBV7-8 with TRBJ1-1; 7 bases align to TRBD1. Germline CDR1 and CDR2: SGHVS and FQNEAQ. CDR3 size: 19 residues. With 5 bases clipped from V and 5 bases from J, the junction kept 23 bases outside the gene matches. The CDR3 reads CASSSIGQEGLGFRTEAFF. CDR3 nucleotide sequence: TGTGCCAGCAGCAGCATAGGACAGGAAGGGCTGGGTTTTCGAACTGAAGCTTTCTTT.

This chain connects TRBV9 to TRBJ2-3; 9 bases line up with TRBD1. V shed 5 bases, J shed 3 bases, and the junction held 16 bases outside the gene matches. The CDR3 length is 18 residues. CDR1 is SGDLS and CDR2 is YYNGEE in the germline V gene. The CDR3 sequence: CASSAPRGQGKRTDTQYF. The CDR3 DNA is TGTGCCAGCAGTGCCCCTAGGGGACAGGGAAAGAGAACAGATACGCAGTATTTT. The full variable domain, rest sourced from reference TRBV9 and TRBJ2-3, is DSGVTQTPKHLITATGQRVTLRCSPRSGDLSVYWYQQSLDQGLQFLIQYYNGEERAKGNILERFSAQQFPDLHSELNLSSLELGDSALYFCASSAPRGQGKRTDTQYFGPGTRLTVL.

The chain recombines TRBV4-1 with TRBJ1-4; no reliable D call. V was trimmed by 1 base and J by 4 bases, leaving 7 bases between them. Germline V lookup: CDR1 MGHRA, CDR2 YSYEKL. This CDR3 spans 14 amino acids. The CDR3 is CASSQAVNNEKLFF. In DNA, the CDR3 is TGCGCCAGCAGCCAAGCAGTGAATAATGAAAAACTGTTTTTT.

CDR3 in amino acids: CASSGSGSTYEQYV. CDR3 nucleotide sequence: TGTGCCAGCAGTGGGTCCGGGAGCACCTACGAGCAGTACGTC. The chain carries TRBV6-1 and TRBJ2-7; D perhaps matches TRBD2 (6 bases). The V end lost 4 bases, the J end lost 2 bases, and 12 bases lay between the germline ends. The CDR3 sequence is 14 residues long. Germline V gene sequence: CDR1 MNHNS, CDR2 SASEGT.

In its sample, this clone was seen once. Other DNA sequences from this sample encode an identical CDR3 as well. The rearrangement joins TRBV7-8 to TRBJ1-6; weak D call: TRBD1 (6 bases). There are 15 residues in the CDR3. The V gene's germline CDR1 is SGHVS and CDR2 FQNEAQ. V dropped 5 bases and J dropped 7 bases, with 15 bases sitting between them. The CDR3 sequence is CASSILGGANSPLHF. The CDR3 nucleotides are TGTGCCAGCAGCATCCTAGGGGGGGCGAATTCACCCCTCCACTTT.

For the CDR3, the DNA is TGTGCCAGCAGCCGACCCGGACAGGGGGCCGGCAATGAGCAGTTCTTC. It is translated as CASSRPGQGAGNEQFF. This rearrangement joins TRBV11-3 to TRBJ2-1, with 11 bases matching TRBD1. The CDR3 loop spans 16 amino acids. The ends lost 5 bases at V and 6 bases at J; junction bases unmatched: 9. The V gene's germline CDR1 is SGHNT and CDR2 YENEEA.

The rearrangement links TRBV9 to TRBJ1-1; TRBD1 matches 7 bases. The CDR3 extends over 14 amino acids. Germline CDR1 is SGDLS and CDR2 is YYNGEE. The V and J ends lost 2 bases and 5 bases, in that order; junction bases with no gene match: 6. The CDR3 reads CASSVPGGRTEAFF. The CDR3 bases are TGTGCCAGCAGCGTGCCAGGGGGTAGAACTGAAGCTTTCTTT. Based on the CDR3 plus reference TRBV9 and TRBJ1-1, the full variable domain is DSGVTQTPKHLITATGQRVTLRCSPRSGDLSVYWYQQSLDQGLQFLIQYYNGEERAKGNILERFSAQQFPDLHSELNLSSLELGDSALYFCASSVPGGRTEAFFGQGTRLTVV.

This chain connects TRBV11-2 to TRBJ2-2, with 8 bases fitting TRBD1. Germline V lookup: CDR1 SGHAT, CDR2 FQNNGV. The CDR3 has 14 residues. V lost 7 bases to trimming and J lost 1 base; unmatched junction nucleotides: 2. The CDR3 region has the DNA TGTGCCAGCACCGGGACAGGGAACACCGGGGAGCTGTTTTTT. Translation gives CASTGTGNTGELFF.

V and J are TRBV10-3 and TRBJ2-6, with a possible D match to TRBD2 (6 bases). CDR1 is ENHRY and CDR2 is SYGVKD in the germline V gene. This CDR3 is 14 amino acids long. Trimming shortened V by 5 bases and J by 3 bases, and 8 bases separated the two germline ends. CDR3 protein: CAISRGNGANVLTF. In DNA, the CDR3 is TGTGCCATCAGTCGGGGGAATGGGGCCAACGTCCTGACTTTC.

The chain employs TRBV11-2 and TRBJ2-2; 10 positions agree with TRBD1. Trimming removed 4 bases from V and 5 bases from J; junction bases left unmatched: 4. This CDR3 is 15 amino acids long. Germline V gene data show CDR1 as SGHAT and CDR2 as FQNNGV. Here the CDR3 reads CASSSTGGLTGELFF. CDR3 bases: TGTGCCAGCAGCTCGACAGGGGGCCTGACCGGGGAGCTGTTTTTT.

This clone was counted between two and nine times. The chain uses TRBV11-2 and TRBJ1-1; D is unresolved. This CDR3 has 16 amino acids. From germline, CDR1 is SGHAT and CDR2 FQNNGV. Between the trimmed V and J ends, which lost 0 bases and 1 base, there was a span of 12 bases. CDR3 amino acids: CASSLEMGRKNTEAFF. The DNA of the CDR3 is TGTGCCAGCAGCTTAGAAATGGGCAGGAAGAACACTGAAGCTTTCTTT.

This chain joins TRBV6-6 and TRBJ1-2, with 7 bases fitting TRBD1. V lost 5 bases to trimming and J lost 3 bases; unmatched junction nucleotides: 6. The germline gives CDR1 MNHNY, CDR2 SVGAGI (reference sequence). This CDR3 comprises 14 residues. DNA for the CDR3: TGTGCCAGCAGTCACAGGGGTCAGGACTATGGCTACACCTTC. This codes for CASSHRGQDYGYTF.

The chain has TRBV19 and TRBJ1-5, with TRBD1 identical over 8 bases. CDR1 LNHDA and CDR2 SQIVND come from the germline V gene (reference sequence). The CDR3 length is 16 residues. The junction had 10 bases not matched to a gene; V was cut back by 3 bases and J by 6 bases. CDR3 in DNA: TGTGCCAGTAGTATCCTCGGACAGGGAGTCTTTCAGCCCCAGCATTTT. Protein product: CASSILGQGVFQPQHF.

DNA of the CDR3: TGTGCCAGCAGTGTTCGGGGTAGGATAGCCGGGGAGCTGTTTTTT. Encoded protein: CASSVRGRIAGELFF. The V call is TRBV2, the J call TRBJ2-2; a weak D match, TRBD2 (5 bases). Trimming removed 4 bases from V and 6 bases from J, with 15 bases in between. The CDR3 consists of 15 residues. Germline V gene data show CDR1 as SNHLY and CDR2 as FYNNEI.

This clone occurred a few times. The genes are TRBV6-6 and TRBJ2-2; D unclear. Trimming took off 6 bases at V and 8 bases at J, with 7 bases between the two ends. There are 11 residues in the CDR3. Germline assignment: CDR1 MNHNY and CDR2 SVGAGI (reference sequence). The DNA for the CDR3 is TGTGCCAGCAGAACGGAGGGGGAGCTGTTTTTT. Translating gives CASRTEGELFF.

The genes are TRBV6-4 and TRBJ2-3; 13 bases are shared with TRBD2. Germline-derived CDR1 and CDR2 are MRHNA and SNTAGT. CDR3 size: 16 residues. The junction had 4 bases not matched to a gene; V was cut back by 0 bases and J by 7 bases. The CDR3 DNA follows: TGTGCCAGCAGTGACTCCGAGACTAGCGGGGGGCATACGCAGTATTTT. It codes for CASSDSETSGGHTQYF.

Turning to this clone: Other DNA sequences in the same sample also yield this CDR3. The chain uses TRBV11-2 and TRBJ1-1; unclear D gene. CDR1 SGHAT and CDR2 FQNNGV come from the germline V gene. The V and J ends lost 2 bases and 2 bases respectively, with 9 bases between them. The CDR3 is 14 residues long. The CDR3 spells CASSLKRLNTEAFF. CDR3 nucleotide sequence: TGTGCCAGCAGCTTAAAACGGTTAAACACTGAAGCTTTCTTT.

The rearrangement links TRBV6-1 to TRBJ1-5; no clear D. The germline CDR1 and CDR2 sequences are MNHNS and SASEGT. Trimming cost V 4 bases and J 7 bases, with 17 bases left between them. The CDR3 covers 15 residues. The CDR3 loop reads CASSGNGPGGQPQHF. Here the CDR3 DNA reads TGTGCCAGCAGTGGTAATGGGCCGGGCGGGCAGCCCCAGCATTTT.